The following is a T cell receptor (beta chain) sequence with its context. No antigen is known for it. PCR employed 60 Vbeta and 13 Jbeta primers. Measured with immunoSEQ multiplex PCR; TCRdb has only the in-frame clones, and not every one. The data contain 160,000 or so clones, approximately 80% of them seen just once; the ten biggest clones take up about 9.9%. The data were obtained in a study of cytomegalovirus exposure and HLA in healthy donors. Study outcomes and limitations: An analysis done earlier found most TCR beta V segments productive about 87% or about 30% of the time. A later analysis linked fewer than 20,000 TCR beta sequences to HLA alleles at 0.05 false discovery rate. A later analysis reportedly found that, within productive TCRs, an Asian-associated ancestry cluster had fewer N-insertions than the mean observed across the roughly 700 donors.

Germline V gene data show CDR1 as ENHRY and CDR2 as SYGVKD. The CDR3 spans 13 residues. V trimming: 8 bases; J trimming: 4 bases; junction bases outside the gene matches: 7. Nominally healthy donors were sampled, though unrecorded immune exposures were likely. Sequenced: PBMCs. This sequence was found in a man aged 18-30 years in good health and CMV-seropositive. J is TRBJ1-2 and V is TRBV10-3; TRBD1 aligns across 7 bases. The CDR3 DNA is TGTGCCATCTTGAGACAGGGAGCCTATGGCTACACCTTC. Its translation: CAILRQGAYGYTF.